This T cell receptor beta chain was observed in a study of OX40 agonist ivuxolimab in advanced cancers. Across the study: Three partial responders included one hepatocellular carcinoma patient and two cutaneous melanoma patients.

Note on this clone: Its antigen is not identified.

Looked up from germline, CDR1 is SGHKS and CDR2 is YYEKEE (reference sequence). Trimming removed 5 bases from V and 7 bases from J, with 16 bases in between. CDR3 length: 13 amino acids. General study findings and limits: At 0.1 to 3.0 mg/kg, clonal expansion of CD4+ and CD8+ blood T cells had occurred by week 6. The antigen specificity of the peripheral T cells (those that were expanded) was not determined. Low normalized T-cell clonal expansion also characterized some of the nonresponders.

Method: immunoSEQ multiplex PCR; TCRdb's copy keeps in-frame clones and lacks some. In the table there are over 55,000 clones, roughly 80% of which are singletons. This TCR was sampled from an adult with an advanced solid tumor such as melanoma, head and neck, liver or kidney cancer. The chain joins TRBV5-5 to TRBJ2-7; tentative D call: TRBD2 (6 bases). Sequencing was performed on CD4+ or CD8+ T cells sorted from blood, taken in a trial of the OX40 agonist ivuxolimab. DNA of the CDR3: TGTGCCAGCAGAGGTAGGCTAGCGTGTGAGCAGTACGTC. Translated, it gives CASRGRLACEQYV.